This TCR beta chain was profiled in a study of spatial heterogeneity in lung cancer. The overall study: For the average unique TCR and UMI combination, more than 8.5 occurrences appeared in raw reads. Points from the study as a whole: Tumor TCRs that were ubiquitous and expanded showed up in blood more at resection than follow-up.

Unique molecular identifiers, one per molecule, were present on every TCR cDNA molecule. TCRdb used MiXCR to reprocess the 5' RACE reads, holding one entry per CDR3 protein. Of about 92,000 distinct CDR3 sequences detected, approximately 12% appear once; the ten largest clones hold about two fifths. This clonotype was counted many times. Its specificity is not known. This CDR3 contains 14 residues. The germline gives CDR1 SEHNR, CDR2 FQNEAQ (reference sequence). Trimming pared 5 bases from V and 3 bases from J, leaving 13 bases between. Specified time point: sample taken at primary tumor resection. Researchers sequenced whole RNA taken from tumor, nontumor lung or frozen PBMC without sorting.

The rearrangement joins TRBV7-9 to TRBJ2-5, with D unresolved. The sequenced sample was PBMCs, obtained at surgery. The sequence derives from a male donor with early-stage non-small cell lung cancer. CDR3 residues: CASSLLTVEETQYF. The CDR3 DNA sequence: TGTGCCAGCAGCCTCCTCACGGTCGAAGAGACCCAGTACTTC.